The clone carrying this TCR beta chain was found a few times. Its antigen is not identified. The sequenced template was cDNA made from the entire isolated RNA. The assay was immunoSEQ multiplex PCR, and TCRdb's table has in-frame clones only and misses some. This sample has under 450,000 clones, with approximately 15% found just once. This record belongs to a study of beta chain features in type 1 diabetes. Study-level findings and limits: Across patients, naive, central memory and Treg TCRB repertoires exhibited apparently greater similarity than was observed across healthy donors.

CD4+ naive, central memory, regulatory and stem cell-like memory subsets were isolated by sorting on CD45RO/CCR7/CD25/CD127/CD95/CD27. Sorted populations all exceeded 95% purity. Germline V lookup: CDR1 SGHTA, CDR2 FQGNSA. Trimming shortened V by 5 bases and J by 5 bases, and 17 bases separated the two germline ends. The CDR3 consists of 15 residues. Source material: naive CD4+ T cells from blood. The chain is built from TRBV7-2 and TRBJ2-3; D tentatively reads TRBD1 or TRBD2 (6 bases each). The sequence derives from a man aged 25-45 years in good health. CDR3 residues: CASSPHGGQVDTQYF. The CDR3 nucleotides are TGTGCCAGCAGCCCCCATGGGGGGCAGGTAGATACGCAGTATTTT.